This is a list of T cell receptor beta chains from one sample in a study of early T cells in non-severe SARS-CoV-2 infection. TCRdb re-called the 5' RACE reads through MiXCR, storing one row per CDR3 protein. The data contain more than 65,000 distinct CDR3 sequences, around 13% of them singletons. Material for sequencing was whole blood. These receptors were collected from an adult who was a healthcare worker with PCR-confirmed SARS-CoV-2 infection or an uninfected control (not recorded which). Each CDR3 is given with its conserved first and last residue. D genes are given only for firm matches. Clone size is stated in some rows and not others, as once, few, many or a class when expanded.

D gene	clone size	V gene	J gene	CDR3 protein	CDR3 DNA
.	many	TRBV18	TRBJ2-6	CASSPGISGANVLTF	TGTGCCAGCTCACCAGGGATCTCTGGGGCCAACGTCCTGACTTTC
.	few	TRBV28	TRBJ2-7	CASSSRMGHEQYF	TGTGCCAGCAGTTCGCGGATGGGACACGAGCAGTACTTC
.	many	TRBV7-9	TRBJ2-1	CASSPPWGEQFF	TGTGCCAGCAGCCCTCCGTGGGGTGAGCAGTTCTTC
.	.	TRBV27	TRBJ2-1	CASSRTGTEQFF	TGTGCCAGCAGTCGGACCGGGACAGAGCAGTTCTTC
TRBD2	many	TRBV29-1	TRBJ2-3	CSVIERGGRTDTQYF	TGCAGCGTGATTGAGCGGGGGGGCCGGACAGATACGCAGTATTTT
TRBD2	.	TRBV14	TRBJ2-2	CASSQDLLLAGGTRELFF	TGTGCCAGCAGCCAAGATCTTCTGTTAGCGGGAGGAACCCGGGAGCTGTTTTTT
TRBD2	many	TRBV30	TRBJ2-3	CAWSVRGGDTQYF	TGTGCCTGGAGTGTACGGGGGGGAGATACGCAGTATTTT
.	many	TRBV11-2	TRBJ2-1	CASSLSGSRDEQFF	TGTGCCAGCAGCTTATCCGGGAGTCGCGATGAGCAGTTCTTC
.	many	TRBV3-1	TRBJ2-3	CASSQDSGTDTQYF	TGTGCCAGCAGCCAAGATTCAGGAACAGATACGCAGTATTTT
.	.	TRBV7-2	TRBJ1-4	CASSLVPADNEKLFF	TGTGCCAGCAGCTTAGTGCCCGCAGATAATGAAAAACTGTTTTTT
.	many	TRBV6-2/TRBV6-3	TRBJ2-7	CASSSLGADTYEQYF	TGTGCCAGCAGTTCTCTAGGGGCGGACACCTACGAGCAGTACTTC
.	many	TRBV6-1	TRBJ2-3	CASTEGGWSTDTQYF	TGTGCCAGCACCGAAGGGGGGTGGAGCACAGATACGCAGTATTTT
TRBD2	many	TRBV20-1	TRBJ2-7	CSAREQLAGAEQYF	TGCAGTGCTAGAGAACAACTAGCGGGAGCCGAGCAGTACTTC
TRBD1	many	TRBV3-1	TRBJ2-1	CASSQDLGQGAGSSYNEQFF	TGTGCCAGCAGCCAAGATCTGGGACAGGGGGCGGGTAGCTCCTACAATGAGCAGTTCTTC
TRBD2	many	TRBV6-6	TRBJ2-1	CASSLAGVDNEQFF	TGTGCCAGCAGTTTAGCGGGAGTGGACAATGAGCAGTTCTTC
.	many	TRBV20-1	TRBJ1-2	CSAMSGDIGYTF	TGCAGTGCTATGTCAGGGGACATTGGCTACACCTTC
.	many	TRBV12-3/TRBV12-4	TRBJ2-1	CASTGGIPDEQFF	TGTGCCAGCACCGGCGGGATTCCGGATGAGCAGTTCTTC
.	many	TRBV7-2	TRBJ2-6	CASSLQARSGANVLTF	TGTGCCAGCAGCTTACAGGCCCGCTCTGGGGCCAACGTCCTGACTTTC
.	many	TRBV18	TRBJ2-5	CASSPSRQETQYF	TGTGCCAGCTCACCAAGCAGACAAGAGACCCAGTACTTC
TRBD1	many	TRBV24-1	TRBJ1-5	CATSKGTGGSQPQHF	TGTGCCACCAGCAAAGGGACAGGGGGCAGTCAGCCCCAGCATTTT
.	many	TRBV7-9	TRBJ1-1	CASSLEGNTEAFF	TGTGCCAGCAGCTTGGAGGGAAACACTGAAGCTTTCTTT
.	.	TRBV28	TRBJ2-6	CASTPRSGANVLTF	TGTGCCAGCACCCCCCGCTCTGGGGCCAACGTCCTGACTTTC
.	many	TRBV20-1	TRBJ2-5	CSARVGGGQETQYF	TGCAGTGCTAGAGTTGGTGGGGGCCAAGAGACCCAGTACTTC
.	many	TRBV28	TRBJ2-5	CASSFEAVETQYF	TGTGCCAGCAGTTTTGAAGCGGTGGAGACCCAGTACTTC
.	many	TRBV3-1	TRBJ2-7	CASSQERRSEQYF	TGTGCCAGCAGCCAAGAAAGGAGATCCGAGCAGTACTTC
TRBD2	many	TRBV20-1	TRBJ2-1	CSAKASGNYEQFF	TGCAGTGCTAAGGCTAGCGGGAACTATGAGCAGTTCTTC
TRBD2	many	TRBV5-4	TRBJ2-3	CASSFGRAGAEDTQYF	TGTGCCAGCAGCTTTGGGAGAGCGGGGGCTGAGGATACGCAGTATTTT
.	many	TRBV30	TRBJ1-1	CAWKVGPEGTEAFF	TGTGCCTGGAAGGTGGGGCCTGAGGGCACTGAAGCTTTCTTT
.	once	TRBV20-1	TRBJ1-2	CSATNQGTNYGYTF	TGCAGTGCTACTAACCAGGGGACTAACTATGGCTACACCTTC
.	many	TRBV5-1	TRBJ1-1	CASSFTGNTEAFF	TGCGCCAGCAGCTTCACAGGGAACACTGAAGCTTTCTTT
TRBD2	many	TRBV29-1	TRBJ2-5	CSVETSGSLKTQYF	TGCAGCGTTGAAACTAGCGGGAGTTTGAAGACCCAGTACTTC
.	many	TRBV20-1	TRBJ1-6	CSATRDEARNSPLHF	TGCAGTGCTACCCGAGACGAGGCGAGGAATTCACCCCTCCACTTT
TRBD1	few	TRBV20-1	TRBJ1-4	CSADRAINEKLFF	TGCAGTGCCGACAGGGCAATTAATGAAAAACTGTTTTTT
TRBD1	many	TRBV20-1	TRBJ1-6	CSARGIRDRELPLHF	TGCAGTGCTAGAGGGATCCGGGACAGAGAACTCCCCCTCCACTTT
TRBD1	many	TRBV5-6	TRBJ1-2	CASIRDRDGYTF	TGTGCCAGCATCAGGGACAGGGACGGCTACACCTTC
TRBD1	many	TRBV27	TRBJ1-5	CASSFGGQGASQPQHF	TGTGCCAGCAGTTTTGGGGGACAGGGGGCTAGTCAGCCCCAGCATTTT
.	once	TRBV20-1	TRBJ2-1	CSATPGGSSYNEQFF	TGCAGTGCTACCCCAGGGGGGAGCTCCTACAATGAGCAGTTCTTC
TRBD2	many	TRBV4-2	TRBJ2-3	CASSHSSGGTSTDTQYF	TGTGCCAGCAGCCACTCTAGCGGGGGGACTTCCACAGATACGCAGTATTTT
TRBD1	.	TRBV27	TRBJ2-7	CASSSPSDRGVYEQYF	TGTGCCAGCAGTTCCCCCTCGGACAGGGGGGTCTACGAGCAGTACTTC
TRBD1	many	TRBV20-1	TRBJ1-3	CSATRWGTASGNTIYF	TGCAGTGCTACCCGTTGGGGGACAGCCTCTGGAAACACCATATATTTT
.	many	TRBV5-6	TRBJ2-3	CASSLGPAGTDTQYF	TGTGCCAGCAGCTTGGGGCCGGCAGGCACAGATACGCAGTATTTT
.	many	TRBV19	TRBJ1-1	CASRDRWNTEAFF	TGTGCCAGTAGAGATAGGTGGAACACTGAAGCTTTCTTT